One and the same sample provided the 16 T cell receptor beta chains below, sequenced in a study of glioma-infiltrating T cells after dendritic cell vaccination. Profiling relied on immunoSEQ multiplex PCR, and the TCRdb table lists in-frame clones only, not all of them. The sample gives tens of thousands of clones, 85% of which show up once; roughly 2.9% is in the top ten. The sample was blood, taken before dendritic cell vaccination. The source of these receptors is a human donor with glioblastoma.

In its sample, this clone was seen a few times. This rearrangement joins TRBV4-1 to TRBJ1-5, with no clear D. V lost 0 bases to trimming and J lost 1 base, with 10 bases between them. CDR3 length: 16 residues. Germline V gene data show CDR1 as MGHRA and CDR2 as YSYEKL. CDR3 nucleotide sequence: TGCGCCAGCAGCCAAGATCGAGGGTTGAGCAATCAGCCCCAGCATTTT. It yields the protein CASSQDRGLSNQPQHF.

The chain recombines TRBV6-5 with TRBJ1-2; TRBD1 aligns across 8 bases. This CDR3 has 14 residues. Trimming removed 5 bases from V and 4 bases from J; junction bases left unmatched: 6. Germline V gene lookup returns CDR1 MNHEY and CDR2 SVGAGI. Here the CDR3 reads CASSQRQGSYGYTF. Here the CDR3 DNA reads TGTGCCAGCAGTCAAAGACAGGGGTCCTATGGCTACACCTTC.

The chain combines TRBV19 with TRBJ2-1; 9 positions match TRBD2. The CDR3 length is 12 residues. The ends lost 9 bases at V and 9 bases at J; junction bases unmatched: 6. Germline CDR1 and CDR2: LNHDA and SQIVND (reference sequence). CDR3 nucleotides: TGTGCCAGCAGCGGGGGGCCAGGTGAGCAGTTCTTC. Its protein product is CASSGGPGEQFF. The variable domain in full, completed from reference TRBV19 and TRBJ2-1, reads DGGITQSPKYLFRKEGQNVTLSCEQNLNHDAMYWYRQDPGQGLRLIYYSQIVNDFQKGDIAEGYSVSREKKESFPLTVTSAQKNPTAFYLCASSGGPGEQFFGPGTRLTVL.

The J gene is TRBJ1-2, the V gene TRBV11-3; TRBD1 matches at 7 bases. V shed 5 bases and J 2 bases; nucleotides not matched to a gene: 11. The CDR3 sequence is 16 residues long. Germline V gives CDR1 SGHNT, CDR2 YENEEA. The CDR3 region is CASSQTGRGPNYGYTF. The CDR3 DNA reads as TGTGCCAGCAGCCAAACCGGGAGGGGGCCCAACTATGGCTACACCTTC.

This clone came up a few times. The J gene is TRBJ2-3, the V gene TRBV10-3; 7 bases agree with TRBD2. Looked up from germline, CDR1 is ENHRY and CDR2 is SYGVKD. After removal of 7 bases from V and 6 bases from J, the junction contained 1 base not matched to a gene. CDR3 size: 11 residues. CDR3 bases: TGTGCCATCACCGGGGGGGATACGCAGTATTTT. Encoded protein: CAITGGDTQYF.

The chain is built from TRBV4-2 and TRBJ1-2, with D possibly matching TRBD1 (6 bases). Trimming pared 10 bases from V and 1 base from J, leaving 13 bases between. This CDR3 region has 13 residues. Per germline, CDR1 LGHNA and CDR2 YNFKEQ. The CDR3 coding sequence is TGTGCCACCCGGTGGGGGCATAACTATGGCTACACCTTC. Its protein product is CATRWGHNYGYTF.

The chain recombines TRBV19 with TRBJ1-2, with D perhaps matching TRBD1 (6 bases). Germline CDR1 reads LNHDA; CDR2 reads SQIVND (reference sequence). The CDR3 has 15 residues. The V and J ends lost 5 bases and 2 bases respectively, with 15 bases between them. The CDR3 DNA sequence: TGTGCCAGTAGTTATCTCGGGGGGGCGAACTATGGCTACACCTTC. Protein sequence: CASSYLGGANYGYTF.

In its sample, this clone was seen once. This chain uses TRBV7-6 with TRBJ2-2; 8 bases fit TRBD2. CDR1 is SGHVS, CDR2 FNYEAQ, per germline. J lost 1 base, V lost 3 bases, and 13 bases had no gene match. This CDR3 spans 19 amino acids. The CDR3 DNA sequence: TGTGCCAGCAGCTTGGGGCCGAGGGTTAGCGGGGTGAACACCGGGGAGCTGTTTTTT. Translating it yields CASSLGPRVSGVNTGELFF.

The chain uses TRBV19 and TRBJ2-1; 7 bases agree with TRBD2. The CDR3 spans 15 residues. CDR1 is LNHDA, CDR2 SQIVND, per germline (reference sequence). V trimming: 7 bases; J trimming: 9 bases; junction bases outside the gene matches: 15. CDR3 in amino acids: CASTEGRAGVVEQFF. In nucleotides, the CDR3 is TGTGCCAGTACCGAGGGCCGGGCGGGAGTTGTTGAGCAGTTCTTC.

The V call is TRBV6-6, the J call TRBJ1-4, with 9 bases fitting TRBD1. The CDR3 sequence is 14 residues long. Germline values: CDR1 MNHNY, CDR2 SVGAGI (reference sequence). V was clipped by 8 bases and J by 8 bases; unmatched bases: 9. The CDR3 region is CASGETGGGEKLFF. The CDR3 DNA reads TGTGCCAGCGGCGAGACAGGGGGTGGCGAAAAACTGTTTTTT.

V usage is TRBV9 and J usage is TRBJ2-3, with 7 bases that match TRBD2. Losses at the gene ends were 0 bases for V and 4 bases for J; bases not matched to a gene: 8. This CDR3 is 16 amino acids long. Germline CDR1 is SGDLS and CDR2 is YYNGEE. Here the CDR3 DNA reads TGTGCCAGCAGCGTAGTACCAGCGGGAAGGGCAGATACGCAGTATTTT. Translation: CASSVVPAGRADTQYF.

The CDR3 sequence: CASSYTQVQETQYF. CDR3 coding DNA: TGTGCCAGCAGTTACACCCAGGTCCAAGAGACCCAGTACTTC. The chain combines TRBV6-5 with TRBJ2-5; D uncertain. The CDR3 consists of 14 residues. CDR1 and CDR2 (germline): MNHEY, SVGAGI. V lost 2 bases and J 1 base, leaving 8 bases between the germline ends.

This chain connects TRBV7-2 to TRBJ2-2, with D possibly matching TRBD2 (5 bases). Germline V gives CDR1 SGHTA, CDR2 FQGNSA. V lost 5 bases and J 6 bases, leaving 16 bases between the germline ends. This CDR3 contains 15 residues. The CDR3 coding sequence is TGTGCCAGCAGCCCCGGGGTAGGGTTTGCCGGGGAGCTGTTTTTT. It encodes CASSPGVGFAGELFF. Drawing the rest from reference TRBV7-2 and TRBJ2-2, the complete variable domain is GAGVSQSPSNKVTEKGKDVELRCDPISGHTALYWYRQSLGQGLEFLIYFQGNSAPDKSGLPSDRFSAERTGGSVSTLTIQRTQQEDSAVYLCASSPGVGFAGELFFGEGSRLTVL.

The J gene is TRBJ1-2, the V gene TRBV27, with D possibly being TRBD1 (6 bases). The CDR3 contains 13 residues. Trimming took 3 bases from V and 8 from J, leaving 13 bases between them. Germline values: CDR1 MNHEY, CDR2 SMNVEV (reference sequence). The CDR3 region has the DNA TGTGCCAGCAGTTTCCGGGACACCAAGGGCTACACCTTC. Its protein product is CASSFRDTKGYTF.

This clone was detected once. The chain combines TRBV5-3 with TRBJ2-7; 15 bases fit TRBD2. TRBV5-3 carries the ORF label, with uncertain function. The CDR3 has 22 residues. V shed 1 base, J shed 2 bases, and the junction held 19 bases outside the gene matches. The CDR3 reads CARSLRAGAGLAGGPWAYEQYF. DNA for the CDR3: TGTGCCAGAAGCTTGCGGGCGGGTGCCGGACTAGCGGGAGGGCCGTGGGCCTACGAGCAGTACTTC.

The chain joins TRBV4-3 to TRBJ2-2; 7 nucleotides line up with TRBD1. Germline V lookup: CDR1 LGHNA, CDR2 YSLEER. After removal of 2 bases from V and 6 bases from J, the junction contained 0 bases not matched to a gene. This CDR3 spans 13 amino acids. CDR3 coding DNA: TGCGCCAGCAGCCAAACAGGGGCCGGGGAGCTGTTTTTT. It yields the protein CASSQTGAGELFF.